What follows are 10 T cell receptor beta chains derived from one specimen sequenced in a study of blood T cell repertoires in COVID-19. The protocol was immunoSEQ multiplex PCR, while the TCRdb copy is restricted to in-frame clones and leaves out a portion. The table lists 75,000 to 90,000 clones, 80% of them singletons, with around 12% in the top ten. Sequencing was performed on peripheral blood. The receptors were sampled from a woman aged 40 to 49 with active or convalescent COVID-19.

V and J are TRBV7-8 and TRBJ2-2, with 8 bases identical to TRBD2. The V segment lost 3 bases and the J segment 2 bases; nucleotides outside the gene matches: 5. CDR1 and CDR2 from the germline V gene are SGHVS and FQNEAQ. The CDR3 runs 16 residues. The CDR3 protein is CASSLLAGPNTGELFF. In DNA, the CDR3 is TGTGCCAGCAGCTTGTTAGCGGGACCAAACACCGGGGAGCTGTTTTTT.

The chain recombines TRBV10-3 with TRBJ2-1; 8 bases match TRBD1. In germline, CDR1 is ENHRY, CDR2 SYGVKD. The V gene end was trimmed by 6 bases and the J gene end by 7 bases; junction bases not matched to a gene: 5. The CDR3 extends over 13 amino acids. In DNA, the CDR3 is TGTGCCATCAGGATCAGGGGGCAGAATGAGCAGTTCTTC. The encoded protein is CAIRIRGQNEQFF.

The chain has TRBV28 and TRBJ2-7; a weak D match, TRBD1 (5 bases). The CDR3 totals 14 residues. Trimming pared 5 bases from V and 5 bases from J, leaving 16 bases between. CDR1 is MDHEN, CDR2 SYDVKM, per germline. The CDR3 region has the DNA TGTGCCAGCAGTCCCCCCGGACCCAGGGACGAGCAGTACTTC. This encodes CASSPPGPRDEQYF.

CDR3 sequence reads: CASSLTWTSLTPNYNEQFF. In DNA, the CDR3 is TGTGCCAGCAGTTTAACTTGGACTAGCTTAACTCCTAATTACAATGAGCAGTTCTTC. This chain links TRBV6-2 or TRBV6-3 with TRBJ2-1, with 8 positions matching TRBD2. CDR3 length: 19 amino acids. The germline V gene has CDR1 MNHEY and CDR2 SVGEGT. Losses at the gene ends were 4 bases for V and 4 bases for J; bases not matched to a gene: 18.

The chain couples TRBV11-2 to TRBJ2-1; D remains ambiguous. The germline gives CDR1 SGHAT, CDR2 FQNNGV. The ends were cut back, 6 bases at V and 0 bases at J, with 12 bases in the middle. This CDR3 is built from 15 residues. Here the CDR3 reads CASSSRYGSYNEQFF. CDR3 in DNA: TGTGCCAGCAGTTCCCGGTATGGCTCCTACAATGAGCAGTTCTTC.

The chain uses TRBV18 and TRBJ1-2; 8 bases align to TRBD1. CDR1 KGHSH and CDR2 LQKENI come from the germline V gene. J gave up 6 bases and V 6 bases, and 12 bases lay outside the gene matches. CDR3 size: 15 residues. This chain's CDR3 is CASSPGQGAANGYTF. DNA for the CDR3: TGTGCCAGCTCCCCCGGTCAGGGGGCCGCGAATGGCTACACCTTC.

This clone was counted only a few times. The chain recombines TRBV21-1 with TRBJ2-3; the table's D call of TRBD2 was not tested on the DNA. TRBV21-1 counts as a pseudogene. The CDR3 is 16 amino acids. Written as DNA, the CDR3 is TGTGCCAGCAGCGTTATGACTAGCGGGTGCACAGATACGCAGTATTTT. It translates to CASSVMTSGCTDTQYF.

This clone was recorded once. This sequence joins TRBV15 and TRBJ2-1; 10 bases are a match to TRBD1. The J segment lost 8 bases and the V segment lost 5 bases, leaving 6 bases of the junction unmatched. The CDR3 spans 14 residues. Looked up from germline, CDR1 is LNHNV and CDR2 is YYDKDF (reference sequence). The CDR3 nucleotides are TGTGCCACCAGCCCCCGAGGGACAGGGGATGAGCAGTTCTTC. This sequence encodes CATSPRGTGDEQFF.

The rearrangement joins TRBV28 to TRBJ2-1; D remains unclear. V was pared by 7 bases and J by 7 bases, with 23 bases between. CDR3 length: 16 amino acids. Germline V gene sequence: CDR1 MDHEN, CDR2 SYDVKM. The chain's CDR3 is CASTSFPVVSRNEQFF. The CDR3 DNA reads as TGTGCCAGCACCTCCTTCCCCGTGGTCTCTCGGAATGAGCAGTTCTTC.

The chain links TRBV7-2 to TRBJ1-4; D is uncertain. CDR1 is SGHTA and CDR2 is FQGNSA in the germline V gene. Trimming took off 5 bases at V and 3 bases at J, with 16 bases between the two ends. The length of the CDR3 is 16 residues. The CDR3 DNA sequence: TGTGCCAGCAGCCTAGTGGGAGGGCCGGCTAATGAAAAACTGTTTTTT. This codes for CASSLVGGPANEKLFF.